One and the same sample provided the 10 T cell receptor beta chains below, sequenced in a study of T cell responses to AZD1222 COVID-19 vaccine. Only in-frame clones appear in the TCRdb table, and some are missing; sequencing was by immunoSEQ multiplex PCR. Among about 200,000 clones listed, less than 95% were seen once. Sequencing used peripheral blood, obtained 28 days after the second dose of the MenACWY control vaccine. These receptors came from an adult who received the MenACWY meningococcal vaccine as a control.

The chain has TRBV7-3 and TRBJ2-1, with a weak D call TRBD2 (5 bases). The CDR3 is 14 amino acids. Germline lookup yields CDR1 SGHTA and CDR2 FQGTGA. Trimming took 6 bases from V and 6 from J, leaving 15 bases between them. CDR3 coding DNA: TGTGCCAGCAGGGCCCTCCGGGGAACCAATGAGCAGTTCTTC. Residues: CASRALRGTNEQFF.

The chain couples TRBV7-2 to TRBJ1-2; TRBD1 might be the D (6 bases). Deletions cut 7 bases from V and 0 bases from J, with 12 bases between. The CDR3 spans 14 residues. CDR1 is SGHTA, CDR2 FQGNSA, per germline. CDR3 in amino acids: CASNADRTNYGYTF. The CDR3 DNA is TGTGCCAGCAATGCCGACAGGACTAACTATGGCTACACCTTC. Filled out from reference TRBV7-2 and TRBJ1-2, the complete variable domain reads GAGVSQSPSNKVTEKGKDVELRCDPISGHTALYWYRQSLGQGLEFLIYFQGNSAPDKSGLPSDRFSAERTGGSVSTLTIQRTQQEDSAVYLCASNADRTNYGYTFGSGTRLTVV.

The rearrangement uses TRBV4-3 and TRBJ1-2; D is uncertain. This CDR3 is 18 amino acids long. Trimming stripped 0 bases from V and 1 base from J, with 18 bases between. Germline CDR1 LGHNA, CDR2 YSLEER. CDR3 region: CASSQDLGSVYLNYGYTF. The DNA for the CDR3 is TGCGCCAGCAGCCAAGATTTGGGCTCAGTATACCTTAACTATGGCTACACCTTC.

The rearrangement joins TRBV28 to TRBJ1-1; D may be TRBD1 (6 bases). Trimming left V 1 base short and J 11 bases short, with 11 bases between. This CDR3 has 12 amino acids. In germline, CDR1 is MDHEN, CDR2 SYDVKM. In nucleotides, the CDR3 is TGTGCCAGCAGTTTATTGGGGGCTTCGGCTTTCTTT. Translation gives CASSLLGASAFF.

This rearrangement joins TRBV28 to TRBJ1-3, with 7 bases matching TRBD1. Germline trimming cut 8 bases from V and 2 bases from J; bases unmatched to any gene: 9. Germline values: CDR1 MDHEN, CDR2 SYDVKM. The CDR3 is 15 amino acids. The CDR3 DNA reads as TGTGCCAGCGGAAGACAGGGACTCCCTGGAAACACCATATATTTT. Protein product: CASGRQGLPGNTIYF.

This chain joins TRBV30 and TRBJ2-7, with 7 bases aligning to TRBD2. The CDR3 is made up of 15 amino acids. J was trimmed by 2 bases and V by 4 bases; bases with no gene match: 11. CDR1 is GTSNPN, CDR2 SVGIG, per germline (reference sequence). This CDR3 reads CAWTPPGRTPYEQYF. In DNA form, the CDR3 reads TGTGCCTGGACCCCGCCCGGGAGGACCCCCTACGAGCAGTACTTC.

This chain joins TRBV5-1 and TRBJ2-3; the match to TRBD1 covers 12 bases. The germline gives CDR1 SGHRS, CDR2 YFSETQ. The junction had 8 bases not matched to a gene; V was cut back by 7 bases and J by 5 bases. This CDR3 has 15 residues. The CDR3 loop is CASGPGQGAGDTQYF. CDR3 DNA: TGCGCCAGCGGGCCGGGACAGGGGGCGGGAGATACGCAGTATTTT.

V and J are TRBV27 and TRBJ2-7; D is unresolved. V shed 3 bases and J shed 0 bases, with 9 bases lying between them. Germline V gene lookup returns CDR1 MNHEY and CDR2 SMNVEV (reference sequence). The CDR3 spans 14 residues. The CDR3 coding sequence is TGTGCCAGCAGTTTGAACCTAAACTCCTACGAGCAGTACTTC. This sequence encodes CASSLNLNSYEQYF.

This clone occurred once. The chain recombines TRBV4-2 with TRBJ2-7; 10 bases fit TRBD2. The germline V gene encodes CDR1 LGHNA and CDR2 YNFKEQ. V lost 4 bases to trimming and J lost 0 bases; unmatched junction nucleotides: 6. The CDR3 spans 16 residues. As DNA, the CDR3 is TGTGCCAGCAGCCCAGGACTAGCGGACCGCTCCTACGAGCAGTACTTC. It is translated as CASSPGLADRSYEQYF.

The chain carries TRBV5-1 and TRBJ1-1, with D unresolved. Trimming removed 0 bases at V and 0 bases at J, with 9 bases between. The CDR3 runs 15 residues. Germline CDR1 is SGHRS and CDR2 is YFSETQ. The CDR3 DNA follows: TGCGCCAGCAGCTTGGGGCAGGCAATGAACACTGAAGCTTTCTTT. Translated: CASSLGQAMNTEAFF.